A single sample is the source of the 10 T cell receptor beta chains below, sequenced in a study of shared T cell receptors in the human thymus. TCRdb keeps only in-frame clones here, not all; method: immunoSEQ multiplex PCR. The sample yields some 640,000 clones, over 75% seen once. The same sample was also used in a study of human thymus T cells.

Source material: thymocytes. Every receptor here comes from a boy younger than two with a congenital heart defect.

The rearrangement uses TRBV9 and TRBJ2-6; TRBD1 agrees at 8 bases. V lost 3 bases to trimming and J lost 4 bases; unmatched junction nucleotides: 9. The CDR3 runs 17 residues. Germline lookup yields CDR1 SGDLS and CDR2 YYNGEE. The DNA of the CDR3 is TGTGCCAGCAGCGCATACTGGACAGGGCCCGGGGCCAACGTCCTGACTTTC. It yields the protein CASSAYWTGPGANVLTF.

The V and J genes are TRBV4-3 and TRBJ1-2; 8 bases are a match to TRBD1. V lost 0 bases, J lost 4 bases, and 10 bases stayed unmatched. The CDR3 is made up of 17 amino acids. Germline V CDR1 and CDR2: LGHNA, YSLEER. The CDR3 DNA follows: TGCGCCAGCAGCCAAGAGAGGGGACAGGCGACTAGCTATGGCTACACCTTC. This encodes CASSQERGQATSYGYTF.

V and J are TRBV27 and TRBJ2-1; TRBD2 matches at 14 bases. After removal of 2 bases from V and 0 bases from J, the junction contained 6 bases not matched to a gene. The germline V gene encodes CDR1 MNHEY and CDR2 SMNVEV (reference sequence). The CDR3 has 19 amino acids. CDR3 in DNA: TGTGCCAGCAGTTTAAGTGGACTAGCGGGAGGATTCTCCTACAATGAGCAGTTCTTC. This translates into CASSLSGLAGGFSYNEQFF.

In nucleotides, the CDR3 is TGTGCCACCAGCAGAGTTAGGGAGAAGCAACCCCAGCATTTT. It codes for CATSRVREKQPQHF. The chain joins TRBV15 to TRBJ1-5; D is uncertain. Per germline, CDR1 LNHNV and CDR2 YYDKDF (reference sequence). This CDR3 has 14 residues. Trimming removed 1 base at V and 10 bases at J, with 14 bases between.

The chain employs TRBV28 and TRBJ2-1; D unresolved. Germline CDR1 is MDHEN and CDR2 is SYDVKM. The CDR3 loop spans 13 amino acids. V was clipped by 3 bases and J by 2 bases, with 5 bases between them. In DNA, the CDR3 is TGTGCCAGCAGTTTGCCAGCCTACAATGAGCAGTTCTTC. It yields the protein CASSLPAYNEQFF.

V usage is TRBV11-2 and J usage is TRBJ2-7, with 7 bases that match TRBD2. The CDR3 runs to 17 residues. Germline loops: CDR1 SGHAT, CDR2 FQNNGV. V was pared by 5 bases and J by 7 bases, with 20 bases of the junction left unmatched. Here the CDR3 DNA reads TGTGCCAGCAGCCTGCAGGAGGGACTAACCCCATGGGAGGAGCAGTACTTC. It encodes CASSLQEGLTPWEEQYF. The full variable domain, in which reference TRBV11-2 and TRBJ2-7 provide the parts outside the CDR3, is EAGVAQSPRYKIIEKRQSVAFWCNPISGHATLYWYQQILGQGPKLLIQFQNNGVVDDSQLPKDRFSAERLKGVDSTLKIQPAKLEDSAVYLCASSLQEGLTPWEEQYFGPGTRLTVT.

This clone was detected a few times. The chain couples TRBV6-6 to TRBJ2-7; TRBD1 matches at 10 bases. Germline V gene sequence: CDR1 MNHNY, CDR2 SVGAGI (reference sequence). The CDR3 sequence is 14 residues long. V lost 6 bases, J lost 5 bases, and 7 bases stayed unmatched. The CDR3 DNA reads as TGTGCCAGCAGCCTTTGGACAGGGGGGGACGAGCAGTACTTC. It specifies CASSLWTGGDEQYF.

The chain employs TRBV5-6 and TRBJ1-2; D might be TRBD1 (5 bases). Trimming pared 6 bases from V and 4 bases from J, leaving 19 bases between. CDR3 size: 15 residues. Germline V gives CDR1 SGHDT, CDR2 YYEEEE. CDR3 nucleotides: TGTGCCAGCACCACTACGGGAGGGGAGAGCTATGGCTACACCTTC. This gives the protein CASTTTGGESYGYTF.

On this clone: The junction shows a germline mismatch at one end, possibly a read error. The rearrangement joins TRBV7-2 to TRBJ2-3; 12 nucleotides align to TRBD2. This CDR3 is 16 amino acids long. Looked up from germline, CDR1 is SGHTA and CDR2 is FQGNSA. The CDR3 reads CASSLAGGPGTDTQYF. CDR3 in DNA: TGTGCCAGCAGCCTAGCGGGGGGGCCCGGCACAGATACGCAGTATTTT.

This chain connects TRBV9 to TRBJ2-1; 12 bases are shared with TRBD2. V trimming: 0 bases; J trimming: 7 bases; junction bases outside the gene matches: 5. Per germline, CDR1 SGDLS and CDR2 YYNGEE. The CDR3 sequence is 16 residues long. The CDR3 spells CASSVDLLAGGNEQFF. The CDR3 DNA is TGTGCCAGCAGCGTAGACTTACTAGCGGGAGGTAATGAGCAGTTCTTC.